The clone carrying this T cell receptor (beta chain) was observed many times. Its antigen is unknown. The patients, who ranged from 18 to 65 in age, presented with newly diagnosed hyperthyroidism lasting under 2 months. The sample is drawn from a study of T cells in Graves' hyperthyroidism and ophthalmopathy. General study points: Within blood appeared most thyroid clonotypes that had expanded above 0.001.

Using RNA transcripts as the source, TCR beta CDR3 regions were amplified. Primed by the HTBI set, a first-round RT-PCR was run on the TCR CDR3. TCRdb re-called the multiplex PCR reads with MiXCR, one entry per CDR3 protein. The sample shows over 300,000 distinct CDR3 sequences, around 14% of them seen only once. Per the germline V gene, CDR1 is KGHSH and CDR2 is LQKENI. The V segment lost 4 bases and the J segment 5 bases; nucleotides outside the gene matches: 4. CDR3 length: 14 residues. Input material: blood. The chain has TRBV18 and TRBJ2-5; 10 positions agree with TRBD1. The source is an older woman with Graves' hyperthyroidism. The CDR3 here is CASSLGTGDETQYF. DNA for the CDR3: TGTGCCAGCTCACTTGGGACAGGGGATGAGACCCAGTACTTC.